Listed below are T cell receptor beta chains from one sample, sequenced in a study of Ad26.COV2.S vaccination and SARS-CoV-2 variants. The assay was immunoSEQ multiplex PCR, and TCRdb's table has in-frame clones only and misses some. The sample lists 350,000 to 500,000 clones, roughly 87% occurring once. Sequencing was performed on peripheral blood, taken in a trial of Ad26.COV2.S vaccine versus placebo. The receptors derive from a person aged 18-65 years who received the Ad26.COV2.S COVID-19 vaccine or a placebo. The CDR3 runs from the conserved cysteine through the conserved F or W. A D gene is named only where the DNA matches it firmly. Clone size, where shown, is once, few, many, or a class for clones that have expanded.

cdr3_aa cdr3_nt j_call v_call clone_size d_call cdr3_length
CASSMGSTFSGANVLTF TGTGCCAGTAGTATGGGGTCCACTTTCTCTGGGGCCAACGTCCTGACTTTC TRBJ2-6 TRBV19 NA NA 17
CASIASDGYEQYF TGTGCCAGCATCGCTTCGGACGGATACGAGCAGTACTTC TRBJ2-7 TRBV11-2 many NA 13
CASSHSGHNTGELFF TGTGCCAGTAGTCACTCGGGACATAACACCGGGGAGCTGTTTTTT TRBJ2-2 TRBV19 NA NA 15
CASSQDSGSWTGELFF TGTGCCAGCAGCCAAGATAGCGGGAGTTGGACCGGGGAGCTGTTTTTT TRBJ2-2 TRBV3-1/TRBV3-2 few TRBD2 16
CASSIEDLNNQPQHF TGTGCCAGTAGTATAGAGGACCTGAACAATCAGCCCCAGCATTTT TRBJ1-5 TRBV19 NA NA 15
CASSSGTATDTQYF TGTGCCAGCAGCTCCGGGACAGCCACAGATACGCAGTATTTT TRBJ2-3 TRBV5-4 NA TRBD1 14
CASSYSGARTDTQYF TGTGCCAGCAGTTACTCCGGGGCTCGCACAGATACGCAGTATTTT TRBJ2-3 TRBV6-2/TRBV6-3 NA NA 15
CASSLGFGKGTGESEQYF TGCGCCAGCAGCTTAGGTTTCGGGAAGGGGACAGGGGAAAGCGAGCAGTACTTC TRBJ2-7 TRBV5-1 NA TRBD1 18
CASSAGVGTYEQYF TGTGCCAGCAGCGCGGGGGTAGGGACCTACGAGCAGTACTTC TRBJ2-7 TRBV7-6 NA TRBD2 14
CASSYADTQYF TGCGCCAGCAGCTACGCAGATACGCAGTATTTT TRBJ2-3 TRBV5-1 NA NA 11
CATSSTGTNTGELFF TGTGCCACCAGTTCTACAGGGACGAACACCGGGGAGCTGTTTTTT TRBJ2-2 TRBV24-1 NA NA 15
CASRGRGTQYF TGTGCCAGCAGAGGGCGGGGCACGCAGTACTTC TRBJ2-7 TRBV27 NA NA 11
CASSRGRGQGYNEQFF TGTGCCAGCAGCCGAGGTCGGGGACAGGGCTACAATGAGCAGTTCTTC TRBJ2-1 TRBV3-1/TRBV3-2 NA TRBD1 16
CSVELTGYRGANVLTF TGCAGCGTTGAATTAACAGGGTATAGAGGGGCCAACGTCCTGACTTTC TRBJ2-6 TRBV29-1 NA NA 16
CASSLAGLSPYEQYF TGTGCCAGCAGCTTAGCGGGGCTATCACCCTACGAGCAGTACTTC TRBJ2-7 TRBV7-9 NA NA 15
CASSPLDSAYEQYF TGTGCCAGCAGTCCCCTGGACTCAGCCTACGAGCAGTACTTC TRBJ2-7 TRBV6-2/TRBV6-3 NA NA 14
CAWSAREQGVGEKLFF TGTGCCTGGAGTGCAAGAGAACAGGGGGTTGGTGAAAAACTGTTTTTT TRBJ1-4 TRBV30 once TRBD1 16